The 24 T cell receptor beta chains presented below share a single source sample, sequenced in a study of OX40 agonist ivuxolimab in advanced cancers. The method was immunoSEQ multiplex PCR; TCRdb's version includes in-frame clones alone and lacks a portion of them. The table lists some 100,000 clones, approximately 91% of them singletons. Sequences were derived from CD4+ or CD8+ T cells sorted from blood, sampled in a trial of the OX40 agonist ivuxolimab. All receptors derive from an adult with an advanced solid tumor such as melanoma, head and neck, liver or kidney cancer.

This chain's CDR3 is CASSPRGPSTEAFF. CDR3 DNA: TGTGCCAGCAGCCCCAGAGGGCCGAGCACTGAAGCTTTCTTT. The chain employs TRBV5-4 and TRBJ1-1; no firm D call. CDR3 length: 14 residues. Trimming stripped 4 bases from V and 4 bases from J, with 14 bases between. The germline V gene encodes CDR1 SGHNT and CDR2 YYREEE (reference sequence).

The V and J genes are TRBV7-9 and TRBJ2-2; TRBD1 agrees at 7 bases. The germline V gene encodes CDR1 SEHNR and CDR2 FQNEAQ (reference sequence). The J segment lost 4 bases and the V segment lost 3 bases, leaving 2 bases of the junction unmatched. The CDR3 runs 14 residues. CDR3 protein: CASSLGTVTGELFF. In DNA, the CDR3 is TGTGCCAGCAGCTTGGGGACAGTCACCGGGGAGCTGTTTTTT.

The CDR3 DNA reads as TGTGCCAGCAGCTTAAGTAGCGGGGGCTCAGATACGCAGTATTTT. Translated: CASSLSSGGSDTQYF. The V gene is TRBV7-8, the J gene TRBJ2-3; 9 bases fit TRBD2. Trimming removed 2 bases from V and 4 bases from J; junction bases left unmatched: 4. CDR3 length: 15 residues. The germline CDR1 and CDR2 sequences are SGHVS and FQNEAQ.

This sequence joins TRBV6-6 and TRBJ1-4; D remains ambiguous. Per germline, CDR1 MNHNY and CDR2 SVGAGI (reference sequence). The CDR3 contains 15 residues. V lost 2 bases and J 3 bases, leaving 10 bases between the germline ends. In DNA form, the CDR3 reads TGTGCCAGCAGTTACGTAGGGCAGGCTAATGAAAAACTGTTTTTT. This gives the protein CASSYVGQANEKLFF.

This clone was found once. This chain joins TRBV9 and TRBJ2-2, with 9 bases identical to TRBD1. Trimming removed 1 base from V and 4 bases from J; junction bases left unmatched: 5. In germline, CDR1 is SGDLS, CDR2 YYNGEE. This CDR3 has 16 amino acids. The DNA of the CDR3 is TGTGCCAGCAGCGTATTCGGGACAGGGCGCACCGGGGAGCTGTTTTTT. Amino acid sequence: CASSVFGTGRTGELFF. The full variable domain, rest sourced from reference TRBV9 and TRBJ2-2, is DSGVTQTPKHLITATGQRVTLRCSPRSGDLSVYWYQQSLDQGLQFLIQYYNGEERAKGNILERFSAQQFPDLHSELNLSSLELGDSALYFCASSVFGTGRTGELFFGEGSRLTVL.

The V gene is TRBV14, the J gene TRBJ2-1, with 12 bases identical to TRBD2. CDR3 length: 14 residues. The V and J ends lost 6 bases and 7 bases, in that order; junction bases with no gene match: 4. Germline lookup yields CDR1 SGHDN and CDR2 FVKESK. The CDR3, as DNA: TGTGCCAGCAGGCCTAGCGGGAGGGGTAATGAGCAGTTCTTC. This codes for CASRPSGRGNEQFF. The full variable domain, rest sourced from reference TRBV14 and TRBJ2-1, is EAGVTQFPSHSVIEKGQTVTLRCDPISGHDNLYWYRRVMGKEIKFLLHFVKESKQDESGMPNNRFLAERTGGTYSTLKVQPAELEDSGVYFCASRPSGRGNEQFFGPGTRLTVL.

This clone was detected ten times or more. The chain employs TRBV5-4 and TRBJ1-6; D uncertain. Germline V CDR1 and CDR2: SGHNT, YYREEE (reference sequence). Trimming cost V 3 bases and J 11 bases, with 15 bases left between them. The length of the CDR3 is 14 residues. CDR3 sequence (DNA): TGTGCCAGCAGCTCACCGGACGGCTTCCCACCCCTCCACTTT. Amino acid sequence: CASSSPDGFPPLHF.

As for this clone: This CDR3 is also generated by other DNA sequences in the sample. The CDR3 region is CASSLTGGSYEQYF. CDR3 bases: TGTGCCAGTAGCCTGACAGGGGGCAGCTATGAGCAGTACTTC. V gene TRBV19 combines with J gene TRBJ2-7; TRBD1 matches at 10 bases. Germline V gene data show CDR1 as LNHDA and CDR2 as SQIVND (reference sequence). The CDR3 totals 14 residues. V was pared by 6 bases and J by 7 bases, with 9 bases of the junction left unmatched.

The V call is TRBV25-1, the J call TRBJ2-5, with D possibly matching TRBD2 (6 bases). CDR1 is MGHDK, CDR2 SYGVNS, per germline. V lost 4 bases to trimming and J lost 6 bases, with 18 bases between them. The CDR3 totals 15 residues. CDR3 amino acids: CASSARRGSLKTQYF. In nucleotides, the CDR3 is TGTGCCAGCAGTGCTCGGCGGGGCTCCTTGAAGACCCAGTACTTC.

The rearrangement uses TRBV6-1 and TRBJ2-1; no reliable D call. This CDR3 has 13 residues. The V and J ends lost 6 bases and 6 bases respectively, with 12 bases between them. Germline V CDR1 and CDR2: MNHNS, SASEGT. For the CDR3, the DNA is TGTGCCAGCAGCCAAAGGGCTGGCAATGAGCAGTTCTTC. Its protein is CASSQRAGNEQFF.

The J gene is TRBJ1-4, the V gene TRBV29-1; D might be TRBD1 (5 bases). V was shortened by 4 bases and J by 4 bases, with 7 bases between the two germline ends. Germline CDR1 reads SQVTM; CDR2 reads ANQGSEA. The CDR3 is made up of 12 amino acids. DNA of the CDR3: TGCAGCGTTGCTAGGGGTAATGAAAAACTGTTTTTT. This sequence encodes CSVARGNEKLFF.

The chain links TRBV7-9 to TRBJ2-1, with D perhaps given as TRBD1 or TRBD2 (6 bases each). Germline-derived CDR1 and CDR2 are SEHNR and FQNEAQ (reference sequence). The CDR3 sequence is 15 residues long. The V gene lost 4 bases and the J gene lost 6 bases, with 16 bases spanning the gap. CDR3 loop: CASSYGSQGGNEQFF. The CDR3 nucleotides are TGTGCCAGCAGCTACGGGTCACAGGGAGGCAATGAGCAGTTCTTC.

The genes are TRBV27 and TRBJ2-1, with a possible D match to TRBD2 (6 bases). Trimming cost V 5 bases and J 6 bases, with 17 bases left between them. Germline CDR1 MNHEY, CDR2 SMNVEV (reference sequence). The CDR3 is made up of 15 amino acids. CDR3 in DNA: TGTGCCAGCAGTCCGCGGGATCTACCTTCCAATGAGCAGTTCTTC. Amino acid sequence: CASSPRDLPSNEQFF.

The V gene is TRBV4-1, the J gene TRBJ2-7, with unresolved D. CDR3 size: 13 residues. Trimming left V 1 base short and J 3 bases short, with 7 bases between. CDR1 and CDR2 (germline): MGHRA, YSYEKL. The CDR3 here is CASSQAKGYEQYF. Here the CDR3 DNA reads TGCGCCAGCAGCCAAGCCAAGGGCTACGAGCAGTACTTC.

The chain employs TRBV19 and TRBJ1-1; no definite D call. This CDR3 is built from 15 residues. CDR1 and CDR2 from the germline V gene are LNHDA and SQIVND (reference sequence). The V end was cut by 6 bases, the J end by 0 bases, with 14 bases between. CDR3 protein: CASREYGYMNTEAFF. For the CDR3, the DNA is TGTGCCAGTAGGGAGTACGGTTACATGAACACTGAAGCTTTCTTT.

This clone appeared a few times. CDR3 protein: CASSQDLGPQYF. The CDR3 DNA sequence: TGCGCCAGCAGCCAAGATTTGGGCCCCCAGTACTTC. The rearrangement links TRBV4-1 to TRBJ2-5; no clear D gene. The germline CDR1 and CDR2 sequences are MGHRA and YSYEKL. V was cut by 0 bases and J by 9 bases, with 8 bases left in between. The CDR3 has 12 amino acids.

The chain has TRBV5-4 and TRBJ2-7; D could derive from TRBD1 or TRBD2 (5 bases each). The CDR3 has 13 amino acids. The V and J ends lost 4 bases and 5 bases respectively, with 13 bases between them. Germline-derived CDR1 and CDR2 are SGHNT and YYREEE (reference sequence). The CDR3 loop reads CASSRGPPDEQYF. Here the CDR3 DNA reads TGTGCCAGCAGCCGGGGCCCCCCGGACGAGCAGTACTTC.

V gene TRBV6-5 combines with J gene TRBJ1-4, with D tentatively TRBD1 (5 bases). V gave up 0 bases and J gave up 8 bases, with 7 bases separating them. The V gene's germline CDR1 is MNHEY and CDR2 SVGAGI. This CDR3 has 13 residues. The CDR3 protein is CASSYSEGEKLFF. The CDR3 DNA reads as TGTGCCAGCAGTTACTCGGAGGGGGAAAAACTGTTTTTT.

The chain joins TRBV11-2 to TRBJ2-7; D is undetermined. CDR1 is SGHAT and CDR2 is FQNNGV in the germline V gene. This CDR3 comprises 17 residues. Trimming pared 6 bases from V and 3 bases from J, leaving 24 bases between. CDR3 amino acids: CASSQNARWGYNYEQYF. DNA for the CDR3: TGTGCCAGCAGTCAAAACGCACGCTGGGGATACAACTACGAGCAGTACTTC.

The table lists this clone with a few counts. The rearrangement uses TRBV5-1 and TRBJ2-3, with unresolved D. V shed 2 bases and J shed 4 bases, with 17 bases lying between them. Germline V gene lookup returns CDR1 SGHRS and CDR2 YFSETQ. This CDR3 is 16 amino acids long. The CDR3 nucleotides read TGCGCCAGCAGCTTACAGACACACCTCTCCCCAGATACGCAGTATTTT. Encoded protein: CASSLQTHLSPDTQYF.

This clone came up once. The chain links TRBV5-1 to TRBJ2-2, with TRBD1 as a possible D gene (6 bases). CDR1 SGHRS and CDR2 YFSETQ come from the germline V gene. The CDR3 sequence is 14 residues long. V lost 7 bases, J lost 5 bases, and 15 bases lay in between. This CDR3 is CASRPGVNTGELFF. In DNA, the CDR3 is TGCGCCAGCCGGCCAGGGGTGAATACCGGGGAGCTGTTTTTT.

This clone came up a few times. V is TRBV2 and J is TRBJ1-2, with D uncertain. Germline CDR1 reads SNHLY; CDR2 reads FYNNEI. This CDR3 contains 12 residues. The V end lost 8 bases, the J end lost 3 bases, and 10 bases lay between the germline ends. The CDR3: CASRPEYYGYTF. DNA for the CDR3: TGTGCCAGCCGGCCAGAATACTATGGCTACACCTTC.

This clone was detected a few times. This sequence joins TRBV10-2 and TRBJ1-2; D is ambiguous. The CDR3 contains 16 residues. The germline V gene encodes CDR1 WSHSY and CDR2 SAAADI. The V and J ends lost 2 bases and 3 bases respectively, with 16 bases between them. CDR3 residues: CASSEPTIGRDYGYTF. The CDR3 bases are TGCGCCAGCAGTGAGCCAACAATTGGACGGGACTATGGCTACACCTTC.

This clone was observed a handful of times. The chain joins TRBV2 to TRBJ1-5; D remains ambiguous. V dropped 4 bases and J dropped 2 bases, with 9 bases sitting between them. The CDR3 runs 14 residues. The germline gives CDR1 SNHLY, CDR2 FYNNEI. CDR3 in amino acids: CASSGATRNQPQHF. CDR3 coding DNA: TGTGCCAGCAGTGGAGCGACCCGCAATCAGCCCCAGCATTTT.